These T cell receptor beta chains were read from a single sample in a study of T cells in Graves' hyperthyroidism and ophthalmopathy. From the multiplex PCR reads, TCRdb called clonotypes with MiXCR, one entry per CDR3 protein. In the table there are 480,000 or so distinct CDR3 sequences, over 13% of which are singletons. The material sequenced was blood. All receptors come from a young woman with Graves' hyperthyroidism. The CDR3 runs from the conserved cysteine through the conserved F or W. Fields, in order: V gene, J gene, clone size, CDR3 length, CDR3 protein. The size entry is marked missing in some rows and otherwise reads once, few, many or a size class.

>TRBV11-3|TRBJ2-7|-|14
CASRSPAGVQEQYF
>TRBV5-1|TRBJ1-3|few|15
CASSLGDVSGNTIYF
>TRBV2|TRBJ2-2|many|14
CASEGTPNTGELFF
>TRBV18|TRBJ2-5|many|13
CASSPPSRETQYF
>TRBV20-1|TRBJ2-5|few|11
CSARLLEVQYF
>TRBV3-1|TRBJ1-6|many|15
CASSQGQPGDSPLHF
>TRBV27|TRBJ1-4|many|15
CASNQQGHRNEKLFF
>TRBV9|TRBJ2-2|-|15
CASSLTVPNTGELFF
>TRBV12-3/TRBV12-4|TRBJ2-3|many|14
CASSWGSHTDTQYF
>TRBV28|TRBJ1-6|many|14
CASSFPKENSPLHF
>TRBV12-3/TRBV12-4|TRBJ2-1|many|15
CASSLVRTIYNEQFF
>TRBV19|TRBJ2-7|few|14
CASSSGRAPYEQYF
>TRBV19|TRBJ2-6|many|15
CASSRTHSGANVLTF
>TRBV20-1|TRBJ2-3|many|12
CSARIGGDTQYF
>TRBV19|TRBJ1-2|many|12
CATRDGNYGYTF
>TRBV7-8|TRBJ2-5|many|13
CASSLRDPGTQYF
>TRBV7-3|TRBJ2-1|many|15
CASSRTSGRYNEQFF
>TRBV3-1|TRBJ2-2|many|16
CASSQDWSGRGGELFF
>TRBV3-1|TRBJ2-1|many|11
CASSFSDEQFF
>TRBV11-2|TRBJ1-1|many|14
CASSLENVRGEAFF
>TRBV7-3|TRBJ2-5|-|16
CASSFRPSNRQETQYF
>TRBV20-1|TRBJ2-1|-|11
CSADLIGEQFF
>TRBV5-6|TRBJ2-1|many|16
CASSLSFGLAYNEQFF
>TRBV3-1|TRBJ1-2|-|14
CASSQEGHPGGYTF
>TRBV5-1|TRBJ2-7|few|15
CASNKGQGSSYEQYF
>TRBV18|TRBJ1-1|many|15
CASSPGTGMNTEAFF
>TRBV29-1|TRBJ2-3|-|15
CSVEDYFGSESTQYF
>TRBV13|TRBJ1-1|many|15
CASSLRGGGFAEAFF
>TRBV3-1|TRBJ1-3|few|16
CASSQHRGVIGNTIYF
>TRBV5-1|TRBJ1-6|few|17
CASSSGTGVSYNSPLHF
>TRBV6-1|TRBJ2-7|many|16
CASSPLPGRGSYEQYF
>TRBV12-3/TRBV12-4|TRBJ2-6|-|16
CASSLSGGAGANVLTF
>TRBV13|TRBJ1-1|-|13
CASSPAENTEAFF
>TRBV30|TRBJ1-1|many|13
CAWSGTALVGAFF
>TRBV7-9|TRBJ2-1|-|15
CASSLRLATYNEQFF
>TRBV25-1|TRBJ2-5|many|13
CASSDGREQTQYF
>TRBV14|TRBJ1-2|-|15
CASSRSSQGAYGYTF
>TRBV29-1|TRBJ2-7|-|15
CSVEDQGRGAYEQYF
>TRBV24-1|TRBJ1-2|-|15
CATSDPLAGTYGYTF
>TRBV7-3|TRBJ2-1|few|16
CASSLSHRAGYNEQFF
>TRBV30|TRBJ1-1|many|10
CVLARTEAFF
>TRBV12-3/TRBV12-4|TRBJ2-1|many|16
CASSTRTGLVYNEQFF
>TRBV6-1|TRBJ2-4|few|13
CASRGSAKNIQYF
>TRBV12-3/TRBV12-4|TRBJ2-2|-|16
CASSLGLGDAAGELFF
>TRBV25-1|TRBJ2-3|-|14
CASQDTGGPDTQYF
>TRBV19|TRBJ1-6|few|15
CASTMGGSNGSPLHF
>TRBV4-1|TRBJ1-5|-|14
CASSQDPGGQPQHF
>TRBV12-3/TRBV12-4|TRBJ2-1|many|15
CASSSRLAKNNEQFF